This T cell receptor beta chain was retrieved from a study of shared clonotypes between healthy human individuals. General observations from the study: The study sampled only blood, and tissue repertoires likely differ. Non-shared clonotypes had lower generation probabilities than those shared by all four donors. Clonotypes that were shared across a handful of donors made up about 4.5% of naive CD4 clonotypes.

The assay was immunoSEQ multiplex PCR, and TCRdb's table has in-frame clones only and misses some. The table includes 2 million to 2.5 million clones, over 85% detected once. The CDR3 has 15 amino acids. The germline V gene has CDR1 SEHNR and CDR2 FQNEAQ (reference sequence). After removal of 5 bases from V and 2 bases from J, the junction contained 5 bases not matched to a gene. Naive CD8 cells lacked CD45RO, underwent positive selection for CCR7 and left out terminally differentiated effector memory CD45RA+ cells. This clone was found once. Its antigen is not identified. The sample has other DNA sequences that encode this CDR3 too.

The sequenced sample was naive CD8+ T cells sorted from blood. V is TRBV7-9 and J is TRBJ2-7; TRBD1 matches 11 bases. The TCR comes from a young man in good health. CDR3 amino acids: CASSDGTGGTYEQYF. The CDR3, as DNA: TGTGCCAGCAGCGACGGGACAGGGGGTACCTACGAGCAGTACTTC.